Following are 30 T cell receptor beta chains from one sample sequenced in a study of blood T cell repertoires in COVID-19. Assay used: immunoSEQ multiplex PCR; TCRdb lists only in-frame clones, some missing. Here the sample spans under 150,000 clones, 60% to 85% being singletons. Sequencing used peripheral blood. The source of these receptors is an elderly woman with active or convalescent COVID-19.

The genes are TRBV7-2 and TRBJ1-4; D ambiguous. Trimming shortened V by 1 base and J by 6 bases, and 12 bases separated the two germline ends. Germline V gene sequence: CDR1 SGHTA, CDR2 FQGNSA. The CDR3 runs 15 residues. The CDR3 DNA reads TGTGCCAGCAGCTTAGTAGCATCGCCAGATGAAAAACTGTTTTTT. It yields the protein CASSLVASPDEKLFF. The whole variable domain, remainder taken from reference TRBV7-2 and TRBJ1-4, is GAGVSQSPSNKVTEKGKDVELRCDPISGHTALYWYRQSLGQGLEFLIYFQGNSAPDKSGLPSDRFSAERTGGSVSTLTIQRTQQEDSAVYLCASSLVASPDEKLFFGSGTQLSVL.

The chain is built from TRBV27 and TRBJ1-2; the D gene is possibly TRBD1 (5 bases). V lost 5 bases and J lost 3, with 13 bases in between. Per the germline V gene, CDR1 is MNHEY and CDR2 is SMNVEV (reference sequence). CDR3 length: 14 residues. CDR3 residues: CASSGRGGDYGYTF. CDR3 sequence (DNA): TGTGCCAGCAGTGGAAGGGGAGGGGACTATGGCTACACCTTC.

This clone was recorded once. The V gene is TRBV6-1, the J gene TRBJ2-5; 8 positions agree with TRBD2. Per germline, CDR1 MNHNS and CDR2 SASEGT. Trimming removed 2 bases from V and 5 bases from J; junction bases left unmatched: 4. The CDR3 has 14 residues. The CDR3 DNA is TGTGCCAGCAGTGAACAGCCGGGAGGGGAGACCCAGTACTTC. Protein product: CASSEQPGGETQYF.

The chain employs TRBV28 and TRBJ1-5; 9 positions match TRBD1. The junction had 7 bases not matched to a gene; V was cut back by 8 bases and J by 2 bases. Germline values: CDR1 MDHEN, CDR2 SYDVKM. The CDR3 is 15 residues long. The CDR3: CASLRRDRGNQPQHF. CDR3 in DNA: TGTGCCAGCCTACGCCGGGACAGGGGCAATCAGCCCCAGCATTTT.

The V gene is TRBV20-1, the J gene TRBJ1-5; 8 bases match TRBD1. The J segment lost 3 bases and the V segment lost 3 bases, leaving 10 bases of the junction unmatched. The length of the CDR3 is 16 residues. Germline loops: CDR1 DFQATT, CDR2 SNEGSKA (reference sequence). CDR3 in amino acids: CSASFEGTGFNQPQHF. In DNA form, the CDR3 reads TGCAGTGCTAGTTTCGAGGGGACAGGTTTCAATCAGCCCCAGCATTTT.

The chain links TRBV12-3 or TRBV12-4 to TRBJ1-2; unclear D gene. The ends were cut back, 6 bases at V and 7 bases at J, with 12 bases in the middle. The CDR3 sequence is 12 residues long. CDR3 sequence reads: CASSSLSGGYTF. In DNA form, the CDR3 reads TGTGCCAGCAGCTCTCTTTCGGGTGGCTACACCTTC.

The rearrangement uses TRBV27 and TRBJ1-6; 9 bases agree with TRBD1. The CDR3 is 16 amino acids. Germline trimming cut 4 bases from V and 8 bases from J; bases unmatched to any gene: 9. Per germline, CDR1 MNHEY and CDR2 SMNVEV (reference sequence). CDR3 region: CASSYGRTGVYSPLHF. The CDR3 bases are TGTGCCAGCAGTTACGGGCGGACAGGGGTATATTCACCCCTCCACTTT.

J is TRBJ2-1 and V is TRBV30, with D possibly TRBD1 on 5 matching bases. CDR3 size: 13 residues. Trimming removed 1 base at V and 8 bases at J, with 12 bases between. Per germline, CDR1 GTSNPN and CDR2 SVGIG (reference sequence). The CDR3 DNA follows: TGTGCCTGGAGTGGATTTAGGGGCGATGAGCAGTTCTTC. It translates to CAWSGFRGDEQFF.

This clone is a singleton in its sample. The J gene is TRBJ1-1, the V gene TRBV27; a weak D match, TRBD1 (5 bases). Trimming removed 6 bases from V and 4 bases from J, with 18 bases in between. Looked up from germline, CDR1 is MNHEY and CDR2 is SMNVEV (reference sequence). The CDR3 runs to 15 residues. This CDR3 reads CASRVSRGRVTEAFF. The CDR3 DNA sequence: TGTGCCAGCAGAGTCAGTAGGGGAAGGGTCACTGAAGCTTTCTTT.

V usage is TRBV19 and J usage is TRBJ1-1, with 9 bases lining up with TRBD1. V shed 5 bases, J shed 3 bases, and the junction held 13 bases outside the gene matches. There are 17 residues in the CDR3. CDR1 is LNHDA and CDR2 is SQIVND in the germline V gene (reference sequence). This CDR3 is CASSGGLGQGGDTEAFF. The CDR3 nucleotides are TGTGCCAGTAGTGGAGGTTTGGGACAGGGAGGGGACACTGAAGCTTTCTTT.

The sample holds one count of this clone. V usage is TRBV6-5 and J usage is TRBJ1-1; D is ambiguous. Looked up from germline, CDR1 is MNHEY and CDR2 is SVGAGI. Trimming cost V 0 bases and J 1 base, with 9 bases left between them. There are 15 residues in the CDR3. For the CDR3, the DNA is TGTGCCAGCAGTTACTCTGACATCTGGAACACTGAAGCTTTCTTT. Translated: CASSYSDIWNTEAFF.

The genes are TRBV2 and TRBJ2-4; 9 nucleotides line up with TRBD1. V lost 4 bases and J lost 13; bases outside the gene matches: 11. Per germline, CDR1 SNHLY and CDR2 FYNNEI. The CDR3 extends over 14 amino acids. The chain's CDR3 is CASSVFPGQGGQYF. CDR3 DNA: TGTGCCAGCAGTGTGTTCCCGGGACAGGGTGGACAGTACTTC.

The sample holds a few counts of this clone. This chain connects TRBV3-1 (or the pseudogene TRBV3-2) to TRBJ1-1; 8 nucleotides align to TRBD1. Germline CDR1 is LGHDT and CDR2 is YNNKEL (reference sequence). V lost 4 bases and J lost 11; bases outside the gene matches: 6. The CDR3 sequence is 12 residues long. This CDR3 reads CASSLIQGGAFF. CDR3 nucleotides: TGTGCCAGCAGCCTTATACAGGGGGGGGCTTTCTTT.

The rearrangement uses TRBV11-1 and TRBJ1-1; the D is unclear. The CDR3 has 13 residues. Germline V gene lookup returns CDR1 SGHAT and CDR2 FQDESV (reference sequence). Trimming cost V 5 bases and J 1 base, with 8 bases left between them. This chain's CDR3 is CASSEHRNTEAFF. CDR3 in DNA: TGTGCCAGCAGCGAACACAGGAACACTGAAGCTTTCTTT.

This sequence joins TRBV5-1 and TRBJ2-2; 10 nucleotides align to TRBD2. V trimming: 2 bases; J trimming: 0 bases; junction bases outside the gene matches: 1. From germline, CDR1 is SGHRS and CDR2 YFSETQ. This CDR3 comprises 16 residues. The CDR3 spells CASSLLAGTNTGELFF. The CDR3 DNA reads TGCGCCAGCAGCTTACTAGCGGGGACGAACACCGGGGAGCTGTTTTTT.

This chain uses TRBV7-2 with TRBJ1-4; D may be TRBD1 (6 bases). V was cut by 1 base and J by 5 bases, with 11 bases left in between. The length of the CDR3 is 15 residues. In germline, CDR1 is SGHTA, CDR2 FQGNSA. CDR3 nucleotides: TGTGCCAGCAGCTTAGACTATGGACAGAATGAAAAACTGTTTTTT. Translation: CASSLDYGQNEKLFF.

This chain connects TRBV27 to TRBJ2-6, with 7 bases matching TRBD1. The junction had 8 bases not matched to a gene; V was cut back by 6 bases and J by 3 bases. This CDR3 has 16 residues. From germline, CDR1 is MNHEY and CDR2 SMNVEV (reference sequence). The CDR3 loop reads CASRPRTGIGANVLTF. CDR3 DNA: TGTGCCAGCAGACCCCGGACAGGTATTGGGGCCAACGTCCTGACTTTC. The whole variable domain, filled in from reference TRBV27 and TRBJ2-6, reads EAQVTQNPRYLITVTGKKLTVTCSQNMNHEYMSWYRQDPGLGLRQIYYSMNVEVTDKGDVPEGYKVSRKEKRNFPLILESPSPNQTSLYFCASRPRTGIGANVLTFGAGSRLTVL.

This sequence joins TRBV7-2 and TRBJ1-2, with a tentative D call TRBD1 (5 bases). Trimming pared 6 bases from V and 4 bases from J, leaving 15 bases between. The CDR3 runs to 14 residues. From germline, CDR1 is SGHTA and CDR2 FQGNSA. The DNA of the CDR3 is TGTGCCAGCAGTCAATCACAGGAGAGCTATGGCTACACCTTC. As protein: CASSQSQESYGYTF.

The CDR3 loop reads CASSYSGEGNTIYF. The CDR3 nucleotides read TGTGCCAGCAGTTACTCGGGCGAGGGAAACACCATATATTTT. The rearrangement links TRBV6-5 to TRBJ1-3; D remains unclear. This CDR3 is 14 amino acids long. V shed 0 bases and J shed 4 bases, with 7 bases lying between them. Germline loops: CDR1 MNHEY, CDR2 SVGAGI.

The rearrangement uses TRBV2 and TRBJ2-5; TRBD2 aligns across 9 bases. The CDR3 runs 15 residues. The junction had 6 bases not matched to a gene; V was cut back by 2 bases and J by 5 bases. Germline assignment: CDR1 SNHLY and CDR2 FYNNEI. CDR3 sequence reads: CASSELRGGAETQYF. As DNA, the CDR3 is TGTGCCAGCAGTGAACTCCGCGGGGGGGCCGAGACCCAGTACTTC.

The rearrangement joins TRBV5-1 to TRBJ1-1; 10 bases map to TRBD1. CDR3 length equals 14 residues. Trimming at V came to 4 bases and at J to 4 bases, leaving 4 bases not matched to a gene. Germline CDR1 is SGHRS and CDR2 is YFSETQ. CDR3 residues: CASSAGQGFTEAFF. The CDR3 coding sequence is TGCGCCAGCAGCGCGGGACAGGGGTTCACTGAAGCTTTCTTT.

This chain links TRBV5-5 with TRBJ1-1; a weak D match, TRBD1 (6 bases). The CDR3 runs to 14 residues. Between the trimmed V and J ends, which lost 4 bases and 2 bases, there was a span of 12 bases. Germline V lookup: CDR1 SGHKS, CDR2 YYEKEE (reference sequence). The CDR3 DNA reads TGTGCCAGCAGCCCCGGGGGGGCCAACACTGAAGCTTTCTTT. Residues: CASSPGGANTEAFF.

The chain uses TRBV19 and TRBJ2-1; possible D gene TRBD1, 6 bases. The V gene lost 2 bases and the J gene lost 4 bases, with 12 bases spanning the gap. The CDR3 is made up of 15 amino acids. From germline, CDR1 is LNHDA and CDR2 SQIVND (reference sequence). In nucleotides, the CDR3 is TGTGCCAGTAGTATAACGACAGGAATATACAATGAGCAGTTCTTC. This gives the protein CASSITTGIYNEQFF.

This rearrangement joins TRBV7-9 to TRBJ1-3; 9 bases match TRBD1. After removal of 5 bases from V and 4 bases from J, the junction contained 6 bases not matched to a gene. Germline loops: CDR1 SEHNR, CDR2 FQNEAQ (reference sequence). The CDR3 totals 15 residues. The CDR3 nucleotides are TGTGCCAGCAGCCCTGGGGACAGGGCAGGAAACACCATATATTTT. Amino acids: CASSPGDRAGNTIYF.

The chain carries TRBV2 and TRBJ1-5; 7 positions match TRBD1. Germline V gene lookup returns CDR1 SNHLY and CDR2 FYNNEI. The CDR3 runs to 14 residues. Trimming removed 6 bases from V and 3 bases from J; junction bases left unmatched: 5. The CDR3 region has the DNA TGTGCCAGCAGCCCACAGGGGCTCAATCAGCCCCAGCATTTT. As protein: CASSPQGLNQPQHF.

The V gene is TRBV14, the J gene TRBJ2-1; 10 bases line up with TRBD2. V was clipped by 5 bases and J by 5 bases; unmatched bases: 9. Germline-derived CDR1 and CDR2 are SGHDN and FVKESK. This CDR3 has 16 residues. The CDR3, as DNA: TGTGCCAGCAGCAACAAACTAGCGGGGCAAAACAATGAGCAGTTCTTC. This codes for CASSNKLAGQNNEQFF.

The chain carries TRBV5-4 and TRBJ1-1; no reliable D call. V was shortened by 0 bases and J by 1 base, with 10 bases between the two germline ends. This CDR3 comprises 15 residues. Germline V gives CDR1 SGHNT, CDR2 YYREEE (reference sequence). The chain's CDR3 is CASSLDAVTNTEAFF. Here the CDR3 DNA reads TGTGCCAGCAGCTTGGATGCGGTCACGAACACTGAAGCTTTCTTT.

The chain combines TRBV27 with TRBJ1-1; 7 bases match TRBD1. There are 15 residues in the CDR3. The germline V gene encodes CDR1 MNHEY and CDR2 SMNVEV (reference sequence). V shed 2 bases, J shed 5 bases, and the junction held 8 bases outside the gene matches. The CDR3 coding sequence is TGTGCCAGCAGTTTACAGCAGGGGGGATGGACTGAAGCTTTCTTT. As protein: CASSLQQGGWTEAFF.

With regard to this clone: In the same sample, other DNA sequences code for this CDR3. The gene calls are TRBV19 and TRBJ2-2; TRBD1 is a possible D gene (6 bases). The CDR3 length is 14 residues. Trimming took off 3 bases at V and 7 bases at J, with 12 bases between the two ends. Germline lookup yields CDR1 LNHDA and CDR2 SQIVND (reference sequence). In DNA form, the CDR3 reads TGTGCCAGTAGTATTGCAGGGGCGGACGGGGAGCTGTTTTTT. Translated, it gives CASSIAGADGELFF.

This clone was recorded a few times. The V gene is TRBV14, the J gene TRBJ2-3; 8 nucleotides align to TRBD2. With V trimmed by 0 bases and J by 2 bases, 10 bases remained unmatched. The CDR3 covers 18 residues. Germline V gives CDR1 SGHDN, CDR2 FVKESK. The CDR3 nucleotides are TGTGCCAGCAGCCAAGATCGGACGGCGGGGGGACTCACAGATACGCAGTATTTT. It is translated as CASSQDRTAGGLTDTQYF. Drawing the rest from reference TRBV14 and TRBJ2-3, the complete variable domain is EAGVTQFPSHSVIEKGQTVTLRCDPISGHDNLYWYRRVMGKEIKFLLHFVKESKQDESGMPNNRFLAERTGGTYSTLKVQPAELEDSGVYFCASSQDRTAGGLTDTQYFGPGTRLTVL.